The rows below give T cell receptor beta chains drawn from one sample of a study of post-analysis software for immune sequencing data. TCRdb passed the PCR reads through MiXCR, listing each CDR3 protein once. The top ten clones hold approximately 0.6% of a sample with 700,000 to 800,000 distinct CDR3 sequences, 30% of them seen once. Sequencing was carried out using blood. The source of these receptors is a girl under 18 with multiple sclerosis. Each CDR3 is given with its conserved first and last residue. Each record gives: D gene, clone size, V gene, J gene, CDR3 DNA, CDR3 protein. The D gene is left open where the match is weak. A clone size is listed for some rows: how often the clone was seen (once, few, many), or a class if it is expanded.

-	-	TRBV7-2	TRBJ1-6	TGTGCCAGCAGCTTAGCGGCCGGGGTGGGGGATTCACCCCTCCACTTT	CASSLAAGVGDSPLHF
TRBD2	few	TRBV9	TRBJ2-3	TGTGCCAGCAGCGCCTCTAGCGGGGGGTTCCGTACGCAGTATTTT	CASSASSGGFRTQYF
TRBD1	few	TRBV7-2	TRBJ1-2	TGTGCCAGCAGTCGCTCCGGGACAGGGTATGGCTACACCTTC	CASSRSGTGYGYTF
TRBD2	few	TRBV20-1	TRBJ2-3	TGCAGTGCTAGTTCTTTACTAGCGGGAGGGCCAATAGATACGCAGTATTTT	CSASSLLAGGPIDTQYF
-	few	TRBV7-9	TRBJ1-4	TGTGCCAGCATGGAGGGGAAGGCAACTAATGAAAAACTGTTTTTT	CASMEGKATNEKLFF
-	-	TRBV20-1	TRBJ1-4	TGCAGTGCCCTGGACCTTGACAGTAATGAAAAACGGTTTTTT	CSALDLDSNEKRFF
-	-	TRBV20-1	TRBJ1-5	TGCAGTGCTAACAGACAGCGAATGGGCGGCAATCAGCCCCAGCATTTT	CSANRQRMGGNQPQHF
-	many	TRBV7-8	TRBJ2-7	TGTGCCAGCAGCTTAATGGCCTCCTACGAGCAGTACTTC	CASSLMASYEQYF
-	few	TRBV28	TRBJ2-7	TGTGCCAGCAGTTTAGTACGCCACGAGCAGTACTTC	CASSLVRHEQYF
-	-	TRBV5-6	TRBJ1-1	TGTGCCAGCAAATTCGGGACGGGGAACACTGAAGCTTTCTTT	CASKFGTGNTEAFF
-	many	TRBV27	TRBJ2-5	TGTGCCAGCAGTTTTGTAGACCAAGAGACCCAGTACTTC	CASSFVDQETQYF
-	few	TRBV2	TRBJ1-2	TGTGCCAGCAGAGACGGGGGGGACTATGGCTACACCTTC	CASRDGGDYGYTF
-	once	TRBV10-3	TRBJ2-3	TGTACCATCAGACTTGGGACGGCGAGCACAGATACGCAGTATTTT	CTIRLGTASTDTQYF
-	few	TRBV12-3/TRBV12-4	TRBJ1-1	TGTGCCATCTCCAAGTACTACGGGACTGAAGCTTTCTTT	CAISKYYGTEAFF
-	few	TRBV15	TRBJ2-1	TGTGCCACCAGCTCACTATCGTCAGAGGGTGAGCAGTTCTTC	CATSSLSSEGEQFF
TRBD2	few	TRBV4-3	TRBJ2-1	TGCGCCAGCAGCCGAGACCCCTTAGCGGGCCCATACAATGAGCAGTTCTTC	CASSRDPLAGPYNEQFF
TRBD2	few	TRBV12-3/TRBV12-4	TRBJ2-5	TGTGCCAGCAGTTTCGTTGGGACTAGGCGCTTCCAAGAGACCCAGTACTTC	CASSFVGTRRFQETQYF
TRBD2	-	TRBV6-2/TRBV6-3	TRBJ2-7	TGTGCCAGCAGGCCACTAGCGGGTGCCTACGAGCAGTACTTC	CASRPLAGAYEQYF
TRBD1	-	TRBV6-1	TRBJ1-2	TGTGCCAGCAGAAGACAGGGGGTGAACTATGGCTACACCTTC	CASRRQGVNYGYTF
-	many	TRBV12-3/TRBV12-4	TRBJ2-1	TGTGCCAGCATCCCGGAGAGGAGCTACAATGAGCAGTTCTTC	CASIPERSYNEQFF
TRBD2	-	TRBV9	TRBJ2-3	TGTGCCAGCAGCATTAGCGGGGTTCCAGATACGCAGTATTTT	CASSISGVPDTQYF
-	few	TRBV5-1	TRBJ2-1	TGCGCCAGCAGCTTGGCCCGGCAGGGGTTTCGCTTTGAGCAGTTCTTC	CASSLARQGFRFEQFF
TRBD1	-	TRBV20-1	TRBJ2-1	TGCAGTGCTAGAGCTGGACAGGGCTACAATGAGCAGTTCTTC	CSARAGQGYNEQFF
-	few	TRBV27	TRBJ1-5	TGTGCCAGCAGTTTTTCGGCGGGGGATAGCAATCAGCCCCAGCATTTT	CASSFSAGDSNQPQHF
TRBD2	once	TRBV5-6	TRBJ2-4	TGTGCCAGCAGCTCGGGACTAGCGGGAGTAGGAGACATTCAGTACTTC	CASSSGLAGVGDIQYF
TRBD2	-	TRBV20-1	TRBJ2-4	TGCAGTGCTAGAGATCCCCAACTAGCGGGGGGGATAAACATTCAGTACTTC	CSARDPQLAGGINIQYF
-	few	TRBV4-1	TRBJ2-7	TGCGCCAGCAGCCAGGTCGGAACAGGAGGGGCCTACGAGCAGTACTTC	CASSQVGTGGAYEQYF
-	-	TRBV4-1	TRBJ1-2	TGCGCCAGCAGCCAAGGGGGGGGCGTCTGGTATGGCTACACCTTC	CASSQGGGVWYGYTF
-	many	TRBV4-3	TRBJ2-7	TGCGCCAGCAGCCAAGGTCGGGGGTTCTACGAGCAGTACTTC	CASSQGRGFYEQYF
TRBD1	few	TRBV28	TRBJ2-3	TGTGCCAGCAGTTTAGACTTTGCTCGGACAGGGAGTACAGATACGCAGTATTTT	CASSLDFARTGSTDTQYF
-	few	TRBV3-1	TRBJ1-2	TGTGCCAGCAGCCAAGTAGGGCCTTGGGGCTACACCTTC	CASSQVGPWGYTF
-	-	TRBV29-1	TRBJ2-3	TGCAGCGTTTCCCTAGCAGGCACAGATACGCAGTATTTT	CSVSLAGTDTQYF
-	-	TRBV13	TRBJ2-3	TGTGCCAGCAGCTTATGGGGGGCTTCCACAGATACGCAGTATTTT	CASSLWGASTDTQYF
-	-	TRBV10-3	TRBJ2-5	TGTGCCATCAGTGAGAGGGGCGAGGAGACCCAGTACTTC	CAISERGEETQYF
-	-	TRBV9	TRBJ2-7	TGTGCCAGCAGCGTAGAGAGCCTGAGGGGTGGCGAGCAGTACTTC	CASSVESLRGGEQYF
TRBD2	many	TRBV6-2/TRBV6-3	TRBJ2-5	TGTGCCAGCAGTCCCTTAGCGGGAGGACAAGAGACCCAGTACTTC	CASSPLAGGQETQYF
-	-	TRBV7-9	TRBJ1-4	TGTGCCAGCAGCTCAAACCGGACGGCAACTAATGAAAAACTGTTTTTT	CASSSNRTATNEKLFF
-	once	TRBV24-1	TRBJ2-5	TGTGCCACCAGTGATTTTTGGGGGGACCAAGAGACCCAGTACTTC	CATSDFWGDQETQYF
-	-	TRBV28	TRBJ2-3	-	CASSSSAVPDTQYF
-	few	TRBV7-9	TRBJ1-2	TGTGCCAGCAGCTTAGGGACCACGGATGGCTACACCTTC	CASSLGTTDGYTF
TRBD2	-	TRBV20-1	TRBJ2-3	TGCAGTGCCGTGACTAGCGGGGGGCCAAGGGATACGCAGTATTTT	CSAVTSGGPRDTQYF
-	-	TRBV29-1	TRBJ2-2	TGCAGCGTTGGGTCCGGGGGCCGCGGCACCGGGGAGCTGTTTTTT	CSVGSGGRGTGELFF
TRBD1	few	TRBV9	TRBJ1-2	TGTGCCAGCACCCCACGGACAGGGGGGTATGGCTACACCTTC	CASTPRTGGYGYTF
-	-	TRBV7-8	TRBJ1-5	TGTGCCAGCAGGGAGAGCGCACAGCCGAATCAGCCCCAGCATTTT	CASRESAQPNQPQHF
TRBD1	-	TRBV7-8	TRBJ2-5	TGTGCCAGCAGCTTAAGGTCGGTGACAGGGGACCAAGAGACCCAGTACTTC	CASSLRSVTGDQETQYF
TRBD1	-	TRBV3-1	TRBJ1-1	TGTGCCAGCAGCCCCGAGGGACAGGGGGGCACTGAAGCTTTCTTT	CASSPEGQGGTEAFF
-	-	TRBV20-1	TRBJ2-5	TGCAGTGCCCGGAGACTTGGCGGAGAGACCCAGTACTTC	CSARRLGGETQYF
-	-	TRBV7-8	TRBJ2-3	TGTGCCAGCAGCTTATATCCAACGCCCCGAACAGATACGCAGTATTTT	CASSLYPTPRTDTQYF
TRBD2	-	TRBV5-1	TRBJ2-5	TGCGCCAGCAGCTTGGAAGCGGGGCGAGAAGAGACCCAGTACTTC	CASSLEAGREETQYF
-	few	TRBV12-3/TRBV12-4	TRBJ2-6	TGTGCCAGCAGTATCCGGCCCTCTGGGGCCAACGTCCTGACTTTC	CASSIRPSGANVLTF
-	-	TRBV28	TRBJ2-4	TGTGCCAGCGGGGGAAACATTCAGTACTTC	CASGGNIQYF
-	-	TRBV27	TRBJ2-2	TGTGCCAGCAAACAGTTAAACACCGGGGAGCTGTTTTTT	CASKQLNTGELFF
-	-	TRBV6-2/TRBV6-3	TRBJ1-5	TGTGCCAGCAGTTACTCGAGGACACTTATTAGCAATCAGCCCCAGCATTTT	CASSYSRTLISNQPQHF
-	few	TRBV20-1	TRBJ2-7	TGCAGTGCTAGAGATCGGGCAGGTTGGGTCTACGAGCAGTACTTC	CSARDRAGWVYEQYF
-	-	TRBV11-2	TRBJ2-4	TGTGCCAGCAGCCCGTTGTCGGGAGACGAAAACATTCAGTACTTC	CASSPLSGDENIQYF
TRBD2	-	TRBV5-1	TRBJ2-4	TGCGCCAGTAGCCATAATGCTGGGCTAGCGGAAAACATTCAGTACTTC	CASSHNAGLAENIQYF
TRBD2	-	TRBV24-1	TRBJ2-1	TGTGCCACTCAAGGGACTAGCGGCTCCTACAATGAGCAGTTCTTC	CATQGTSGSYNEQFF